A single sample is the source of the 3 T cell receptor beta chains below, sequenced in a study of shared clonotypes between healthy human individuals. Some clones are missing from TCRdb's copy, which holds only in-frame ones; the method was immunoSEQ multiplex PCR. Of about 2.4 million clones in the sample, approximately 94% were seen once. Sequencing input: naive CD4+ T cells from PBMCs. Sample subset: CD45RA+ positively selected. The receptors come from a young man in good health. Some clones in this sample may be carry-over from other donors' samples.

The V gene is TRBV29-1, the J gene TRBJ2-1, with 10 bases lining up with TRBD2. Trimming took 3 bases from V and 0 from J; bases not matched to a gene: 8. Germline CDR1 is SQVTM and CDR2 is ANQGSEA. The CDR3 spans 17 residues. In DNA form, the CDR3 reads TGCAGCGTTGATAGGACTAGCGGAGTACTCTCCTACAATGAGCAGTTCTTC. Translating gives CSVDRTSGVLSYNEQFF.

This chain connects TRBV29-1 to TRBJ1-1, with D unresolved. The CDR3 is 14 amino acids. Deletions cut 3 bases from V and 0 bases from J, with 11 bases between. The germline gives CDR1 SQVTM, CDR2 ANQGSEA. CDR3 loop: CSVDHREMNTEAFF. CDR3 DNA sequence: TGCAGCGTTGACCACCGGGAGATGAACACTGAAGCTTTCTTT.

The chain carries TRBV28 and TRBJ2-2; D unresolved. The V gene lost 5 bases and the J gene lost 4 bases, with 8 bases spanning the gap. The CDR3 extends over 13 amino acids. Germline CDR1 MDHEN, CDR2 SYDVKM. CDR3 sequence (DNA): TGTGCCAGCAGTGCTGCAGGCACCGGGGAGCTGTTTTTT. It is translated as CASSAAGTGELFF.